A selection of T cell receptor beta chains follows, all from one sample in a study of cytotoxic CD8 clonotypes in ibrutinib-treated CLL. The assay was immunoSEQ multiplex PCR, and TCRdb's table has in-frame clones only and misses some. The sample carries about 300,000 clones, roughly four fifths recorded once. Sequences were derived from PBMCs, sampled at disease progression, from a patient treated with ibrutinib. Every receptor here comes from a human donor with chronic lymphocytic leukemia. The CDR3 runs from the conserved cysteine through the conserved F or W. A D gene is named only where the DNA matches it firmly. Some rows mark clone size as missing; the rest say once, few, many or name a class of expanded clone.

j_call cdr3_length d_call v_call clone_size cdr3_nt cdr3_aa
TRBJ2-3 14 NA TRBV6-5 NA TGTGCCAGCAGTTACTCACTCCTTCCAGTTACGCAGTATTTT CASSYSLLPVTQYF
TRBJ1-4 15 TRBD1 TRBV18 NA TGTGCCAGCTCTCGGGACAGTTCGACTAATGAAAAACTGTTTTTT CASSRDSSTNEKLFF
TRBJ2-7 13 NA TRBV5-1 NA TGCGCCAGCAGCTTGTTGGGGACCTACGAGCAGTACTTC CASSLLGTYEQYF
TRBJ2-2 17 TRBD2 TRBV19 NA TGTGCCAGTACGAACCCCGGGACTAGCCTGTCCACCGGGGAGCTGTTTTTT CASTNPGTSLSTGELFF
TRBJ1-3 13 NA TRBV5-1 few TGCGCCAGCAGCGGGGACTCTGGAAACACCATATATTTT CASSGDSGNTIYF
TRBJ2-5 16 TRBD2 TRBV2 NA TGTGCCAGCAGTGAACCCGCGGGGGGGCTGAGGGAGACCCAGTACTTC CASSEPAGGLRETQYF
TRBJ1-5 14 NA TRBV19 NA TGTGCCAGTAGTTCACGACGGACAAATCAGCCCCAGCATTTT CASSSRRTNQPQHF
TRBJ2-7 14 NA TRBV5-1 NA TGCGCCAGCAGCTTGGTTAGCAGAGTCTACGAGCAGTACTTC CASSLVSRVYEQYF
TRBJ2-1 14 NA TRBV12-5 NA TGTGCTAGTGGTTTGGACCCTTTGGGTAATGAGCAGTTCTTC CASGLDPLGNEQFF
TRBJ1-2 13 NA TRBV18 few TGTGCCAGCTCACCGGAGCCGACTTATGGCTACACCTTC CASSPEPTYGYTF
TRBJ2-7 14 NA TRBV6-5 NA TGTGCCAGCAGTTCCGGGACTGAGCTATCTGAGCAGTACTTC CASSSGTELSEQYF
TRBJ2-7 15 TRBD2 TRBV5-5 NA TGTGCCAGCAGCTCCCCGGGGGGGGCGGCCTACGAGCAGTACTTC CASSSPGGAAYEQYF
TRBJ2-5 15 NA TRBV28 NA TGTGCCAGCAGTTCAGGACCTCTTCGAGGTGAGACCCAGTACTTC CASSSGPLRGETQYF
TRBJ1-4 16 NA TRBV19 NA TGTGCCAGTAGTCCCGACAGAAGTGCAACTAATGAAAAACTGTTTTTT CASSPDRSATNEKLFF
TRBJ1-1 14 NA TRBV2 NA TGTGCCAGCAAAGGCGATTATTCGGTCACTGAAGCTTTCTTT CASKGDYSVTEAFF
TRBJ2-7 17 TRBD2 TRBV4-3 NA TGCGCCAGCAGCCGCCGATTGACTAGCGGGAGCTCCTACGAGCAGTACTTC CASSRRLTSGSSYEQYF